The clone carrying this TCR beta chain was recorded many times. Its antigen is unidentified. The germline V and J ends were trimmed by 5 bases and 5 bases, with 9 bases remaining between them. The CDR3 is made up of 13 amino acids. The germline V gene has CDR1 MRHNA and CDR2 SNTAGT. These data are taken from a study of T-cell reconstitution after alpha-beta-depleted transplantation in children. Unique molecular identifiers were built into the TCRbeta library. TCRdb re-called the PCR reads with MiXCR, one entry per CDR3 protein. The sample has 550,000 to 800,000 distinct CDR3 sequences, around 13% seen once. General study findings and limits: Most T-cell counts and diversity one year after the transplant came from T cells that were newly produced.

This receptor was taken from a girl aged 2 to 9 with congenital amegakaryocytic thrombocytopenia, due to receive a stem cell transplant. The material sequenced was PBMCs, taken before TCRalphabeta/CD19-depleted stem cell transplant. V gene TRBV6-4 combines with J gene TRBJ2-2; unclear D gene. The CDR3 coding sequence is TGTGCCAGCAGTTATGGTGGGACCGGGGAGCTGTTTTTT. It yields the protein CASSYGGTGELFF.